The rows below give T cell receptor beta chains drawn from one sample of a study of OX40 agonist ivuxolimab in advanced cancers. Sequencing used immunoSEQ multiplex PCR; TCRdb keeps in-frame clones, though not all of them. The table lists tens of thousands of clones, around 87% of them singletons, with roughly 0.3% in the top ten. The material was CD4+ or CD8+ T cells sorted from blood, obtained in a trial of the OX40 agonist ivuxolimab. The receptors derive from an adult with an advanced solid tumor such as melanoma, head and neck, liver or kidney cancer. The CDR3 runs from the conserved cysteine through the conserved F or W. D genes are given only for firm matches. Clone size is given for some rows only: seen once, a few or many times, or a class if the clone is expanded.

>15|TRBJ1-4|TRBD1|TRBV28|once
CASSFPGGAGEKLFF
TGTGCCAGCAGTTTCCCAGGGGGCGCAGGTGAAAAACTGTTTTTT
>14|TRBJ2-5|.|TRBV5-5|few
CASSSWGTQETQYF
TGTGCCAGCAGCTCGTGGGGGACCCAAGAGACCCAGTACTTC
>15|TRBJ1-1|TRBD1|TRBV7-3|.
CASSLDRALNTEAFF
TGTGCCAGCAGCTTAGACAGGGCCCTGAACACTGAAGCTTTCTTT
>14|TRBJ1-1|TRBD1|TRBV11-1|.
CASSLVGTVTEAFF
TGTGCCAGCAGCTTAGTTGGGACAGTCACTGAAGCTTTCTTT
>14|TRBJ1-2|.|TRBV6-5|.
CASSKTSYSYGYTF
TGTGCCAGCAGTAAGACATCTTATTCCTATGGCTACACCTTC
>15|TRBJ2-2|.|TRBV7-6|.
CASSLVVRGTGELFF
TGTGCCAGCAGCTTAGTGGTGAGGGGCACCGGGGAGCTGTTTTTT
>14|TRBJ1-4|TRBD1|TRBV13|once
CASSRRDRVEKLFF
TGTGCCAGCAGCCGCCGGGACAGGGTTGAAAAACTGTTTTTT
>16|TRBJ2-3|TRBD2|TRBV9|.
CASSVGASGYTDTQYF
TGTGCCAGCAGCGTAGGGGCTAGCGGATACACAGATACGCAGTATTTT
>12|TRBJ1-2|.|TRBV28|once
CASSLTVYGYTF
TGTGCCAGCAGTTTGACGGTGTACGGCTACACCTTC
>13|TRBJ2-4|.|TRBV19|.
CASSSADKNIQYF
TGTGCCAGTAGTAGTGCTGACAAAAACATTCAGTACTTC
>18|TRBJ1-4|.|TRBV6-1|.
CASSVYSKSGMVNEKLFF
TGTGCCAGCAGTGTCTACTCCAAATCCGGGATGGTGAATGAAAAACTGTTTTTT
>15|TRBJ2-2|TRBD1|TRBV5-1|.
CASSRDSLNTGELFF
TGCGCCAGCAGCCGGGACAGCCTTAACACCGGGGAGCTGTTTTTT